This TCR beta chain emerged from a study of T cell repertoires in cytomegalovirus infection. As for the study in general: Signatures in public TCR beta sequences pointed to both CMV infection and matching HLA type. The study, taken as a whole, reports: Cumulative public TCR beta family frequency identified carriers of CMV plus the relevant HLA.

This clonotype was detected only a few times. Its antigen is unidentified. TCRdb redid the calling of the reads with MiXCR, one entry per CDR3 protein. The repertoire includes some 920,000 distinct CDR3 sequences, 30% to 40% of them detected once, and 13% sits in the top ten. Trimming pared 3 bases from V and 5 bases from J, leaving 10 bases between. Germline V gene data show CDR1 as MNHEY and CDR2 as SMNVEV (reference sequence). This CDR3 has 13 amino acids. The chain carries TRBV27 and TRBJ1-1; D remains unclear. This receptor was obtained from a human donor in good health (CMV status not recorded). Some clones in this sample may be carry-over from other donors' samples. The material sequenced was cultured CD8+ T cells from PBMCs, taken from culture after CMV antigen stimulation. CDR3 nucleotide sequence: TGTGCCAGCAGTTTGGCAGCGCAGACTGAAGCTTTCTTT. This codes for CASSLAAQTEAFF.